This TCR beta chain was captured by sequencing in a study of CD8 T cells in Susac syndrome. In the study overall: Among the Susac syndrome patients who underwent sequencing, about 6 had clinically active disease, while fewer than 10 of them were in remission. Findings and limits, study-wide: Clonal expansion was present among Susac CD8+ cells. This expansion reached its peak in TEMRA cells and in active patients. Across the total CD8+ repertoires, 15 to 20 Susac-specific public clones were detected, and across the CD8+ TEMRA repertoires, a few such clones were detected.

Germline trimming cut 8 bases from V and 3 bases from J; bases unmatched to any gene: 8. Per germline, CDR1 MNHEY and CDR2 SVGAGI. The CDR3 sequence is 15 residues long. Sequencing of TCR beta, carried out with a high-throughput approach, was applied to CD8+ and CD4+ T cells from the blood. RNA amounts of about 0.45 to 1 ug underwent reverse transcription with random hexamers. MiXCR, run by TCRdb on the immunoSEQ multiplex PCR reads, gives a single entry per CDR3 protein. The data show about 150,000 distinct CDR3 sequences, roughly 94% seen once. Concerning this clonotype: Its specificity is unknown.

The TCR was taken from a human donor with Susac syndrome. The sequenced sample consisted of CD8+ T cells from PBMCs. V gene TRBV6-5 combines with J gene TRBJ2-7; 12 bases map to TRBD2. CDR3 DNA: TGTGCCAGCCGACCGGGACTAGCGGGCCGCTACGAGCAGTACTTC. Residues: CASRPGLAGRYEQYF.